This T cell receptor (beta chain) is from a study of OX40 agonist ivuxolimab in advanced cancers. The study in broad terms: Ivuxolimab was an agonistic, fully human IgG2 monoclonal antibody directed against OX40 (CD134), a costimulatory receptor. Intravenous ivuxolimab was administered to patients every 2 weeks at six dose levels: 0.01, 0.1, 0.3, 1.5, 3 and 10 mg/kg. Of the roughly 52 dose-escalation patients, hepatocellular carcinoma was present in about 20, melanoma in roughly 15, renal cell carcinoma in 9 and head and neck cancer in 9. The dose-escalation cohort was roughly 87% male with a mean age of 60 years, ranging from roughly 23 to 90. Prior anti-PD-1, anti-PD-L1 or anti-CTLA-4 therapy was permitted, and checkpoint inhibitors had been received by more than 35% of dose-escalation patients. Partial responses occurred in three dose-escalation patients, of whom one had hepatocellular carcinoma and two had cutaneous melanoma. Peripheral TCRbeta sequencing aimed to test whether ivuxolimab altered TCR sequence diversity and caused clonal T-cell expansion. The monotherapy dose-escalation portion (N of about 50 patients) of the phase I ivuxolimab trial is reported in the paper.

Details on this clone: Its antigen remains unidentified. An end of the junction does not agree with germline; a read error may underlie this.

Genomic DNA was isolated from the sorted cells so that the TCRbeta CDR3 region could be sequenced. The immunoSEQ Assay was used to sequence the TCRbeta CDR3 regions. Sourced from immuneACCESS, this table was stored by TCRdb with only in-frame sequences that have V and J called. A share of the clones is absent; for the studies checked, an unresolved V gene accounts for under half, and the remainder has no known explanation. Present in this sample are 35,000 to 45,000 clones, about nine tenths of which were seen just once. Of the sample, around 30% falls within the top ten clones. Findings and caveats that apply to the study as a whole: Low levels of normalized T-cell clonal expansion were also seen in some patients who did not respond. Which antigens the clonally expanded peripheral T cells were specific for was not determined. On average, CD8+ T cells showed more expanded clones than CD4+ T cells after ivuxolimab. In the 0.1-3.0 mg/kg groups, partial responders were among the patients with the lowest normalized peripheral clonal expansion, particularly in CD8+ T cells. At doses of 0.1 to 3.0 mg/kg, clonal expansion of both CD4+ and CD8+ blood T cells was observed from baseline to week 6.

The trial excluded patients who had a history of autoimmune disease or were on systemic immunosuppression. Peripheral blood for TCR sequencing was collected from all dose cohorts at baseline, on cycle 4 day 1, and on cycle 7 day 1. The samples were drawn from a first-in-human, open-label, multicenter phase I dose-escalation trial of ivuxolimab. Adults with locally advanced or metastatic head and neck squamous cell, hepatocellular, melanoma or renal cell carcinoma were enrolled in the trial. Before TCR sequencing, CD4+ T cells and CD8+ T cells from peripheral blood were sorted into separate populations. This TCR was sampled from an adult with an advanced solid tumor such as melanoma, head and neck, liver or kidney cancer. The sample in question was CD4+ or CD8+ T cells sorted from blood, obtained in a trial of the OX40 agonist ivuxolimab.

The nucleotide sequence is given as TGTGCCGGCAGTCCCGGGACAGGGATCGGGTACAATGAGCAGTTCTTC. This encodes CAGSPGTGIGYNEQFF. The chain is encoded by TRBV27 joined to TRBJ2-1, and 9 junctional nucleotides match TRBD1. According to the germline V gene (reference sequence), CDR1 reads MNHEY and CDR2 reads SMNVEV. Its CDR3 holds 16 amino acids, cysteine through phenylalanine. The read is trimmed to its CDR3 DNA, 48 bases read in frame from base 1.